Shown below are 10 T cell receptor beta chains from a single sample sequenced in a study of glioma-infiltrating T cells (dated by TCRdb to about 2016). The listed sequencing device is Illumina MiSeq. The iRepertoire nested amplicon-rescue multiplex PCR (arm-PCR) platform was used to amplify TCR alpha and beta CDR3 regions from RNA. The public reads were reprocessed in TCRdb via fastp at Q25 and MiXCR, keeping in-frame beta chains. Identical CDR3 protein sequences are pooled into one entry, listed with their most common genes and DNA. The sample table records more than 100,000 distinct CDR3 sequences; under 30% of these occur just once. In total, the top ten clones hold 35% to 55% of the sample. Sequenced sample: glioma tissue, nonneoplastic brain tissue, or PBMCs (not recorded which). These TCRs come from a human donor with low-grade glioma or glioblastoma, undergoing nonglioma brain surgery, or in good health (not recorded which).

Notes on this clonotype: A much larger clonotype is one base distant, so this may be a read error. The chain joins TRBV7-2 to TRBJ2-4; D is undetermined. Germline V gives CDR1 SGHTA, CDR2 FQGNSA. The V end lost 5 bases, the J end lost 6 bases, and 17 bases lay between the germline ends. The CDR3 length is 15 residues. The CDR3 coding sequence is TGTGCCAGCAGCCCTAACTCGTGTGACCCAAACATTCAGTACTTC. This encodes CASSPNSCDPNIQYF.

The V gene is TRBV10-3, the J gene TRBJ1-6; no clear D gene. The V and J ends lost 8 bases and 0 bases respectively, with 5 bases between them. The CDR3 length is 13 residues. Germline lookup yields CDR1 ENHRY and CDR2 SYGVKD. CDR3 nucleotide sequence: TGTGCCATCCACCCCTCCTATAATTCACCCCTCCACTTT. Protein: CAIHPSYNSPLHF.

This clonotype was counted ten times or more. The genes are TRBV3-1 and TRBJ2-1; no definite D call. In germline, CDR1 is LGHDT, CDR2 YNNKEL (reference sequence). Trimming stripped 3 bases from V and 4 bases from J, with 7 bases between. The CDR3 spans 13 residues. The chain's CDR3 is CASSHRDYNEQFF. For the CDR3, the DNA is TGTGCCAGCAGCCATAGGGATTACAATGAGCAGTTCTTC.

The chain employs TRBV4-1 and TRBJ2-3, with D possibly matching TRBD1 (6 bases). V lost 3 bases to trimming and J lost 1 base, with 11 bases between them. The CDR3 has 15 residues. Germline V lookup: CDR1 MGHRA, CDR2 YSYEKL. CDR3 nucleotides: TGCGCCAGCAGCCAGTTCGGACAGCGCACAGATACGCAGTATTTT. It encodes CASSQFGQRTDTQYF.

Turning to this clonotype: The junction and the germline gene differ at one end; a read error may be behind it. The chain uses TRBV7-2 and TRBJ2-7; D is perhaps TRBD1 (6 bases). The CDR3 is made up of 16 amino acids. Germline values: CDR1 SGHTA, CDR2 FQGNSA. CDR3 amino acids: CASITSNRDPSYEKYF. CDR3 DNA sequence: TGTGCCAGTATCACATCAAACAGGGACCCATCCTACGAGAAGTACTTC. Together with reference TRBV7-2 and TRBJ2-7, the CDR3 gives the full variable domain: GAGVSQSPSNKVTEKGKDVELRCDPISGHTALYWYRQSLGQGLEFLIYFQGNSAPDKSGLPSDRFSAERTGGSVSTLTIQRTQQEDSAVYLCASITSNRDPSYEKYFGPGTRLTVT.

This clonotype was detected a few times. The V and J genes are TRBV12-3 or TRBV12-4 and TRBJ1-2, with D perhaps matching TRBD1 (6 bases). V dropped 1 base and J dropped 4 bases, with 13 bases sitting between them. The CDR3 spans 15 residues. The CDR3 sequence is CASSLDPGASYGYTF. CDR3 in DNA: TGTGCCAGCAGTTTAGACCCGGGGGCGAGCTATGGCTACACCTTC.

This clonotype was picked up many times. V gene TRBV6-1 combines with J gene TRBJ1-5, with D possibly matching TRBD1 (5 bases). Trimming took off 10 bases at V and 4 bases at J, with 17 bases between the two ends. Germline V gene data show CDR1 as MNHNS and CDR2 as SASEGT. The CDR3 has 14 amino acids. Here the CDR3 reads CATTDTQPNQPQHF. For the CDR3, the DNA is TGTGCCACCACGGACACCCAGCCAAATCAGCCCCAGCATTTT.

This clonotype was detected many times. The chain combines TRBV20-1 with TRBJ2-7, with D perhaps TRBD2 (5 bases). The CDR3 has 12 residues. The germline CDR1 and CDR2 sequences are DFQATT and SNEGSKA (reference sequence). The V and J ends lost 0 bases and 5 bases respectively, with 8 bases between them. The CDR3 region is CSARDNGNEQYF. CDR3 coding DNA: TGCAGTGCTAGAGATAACGGGAACGAGCAGTACTTC.

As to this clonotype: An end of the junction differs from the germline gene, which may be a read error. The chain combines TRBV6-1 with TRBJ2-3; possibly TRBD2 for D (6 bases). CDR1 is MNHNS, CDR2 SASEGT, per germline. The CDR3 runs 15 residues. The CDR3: CASSEWAGSKDTQYF. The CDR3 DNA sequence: TGTGCCAGCAGTGAATGGGCGGGGAGCAAAGATACGCAGTATTTT.

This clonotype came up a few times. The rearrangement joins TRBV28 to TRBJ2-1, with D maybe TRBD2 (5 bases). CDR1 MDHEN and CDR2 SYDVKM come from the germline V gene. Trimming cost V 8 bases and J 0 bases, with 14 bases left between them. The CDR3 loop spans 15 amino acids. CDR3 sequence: CASLTAEVSYNEQFF. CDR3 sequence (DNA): TGTGCCAGCCTAACGGCGGAGGTCTCCTACAATGAGCAGTTCTTC.